One TCR beta chain is described in this entry. This CDR3 has 13 amino acids. The ends lost 7 bases at V and 2 bases at J; junction bases unmatched: 2. The data were obtained in a study of blood T cell repertoires in COVID-19. At the level of the study: The study drew acute and convalescent COVID-19 samples from the United States, Italy and Spain.

Assay used: immunoSEQ multiplex PCR; TCRdb lists only in-frame clones, some missing. The table shows around 190,000 clones, with 70% to 90% occurring only once. The chain links TRBV12-3 or TRBV12-4 to TRBJ1-5; 7 bases agree with TRBD1. This clonotype was obtained from a woman aged 80 or over with acute or convalescent COVID-19. The sequencing sample was made of peripheral blood. CDR3 nucleotides: TGTGCCAGCACCGGGACAGGCAATCAGCCCCAGCATTTT. This sequence encodes CASTGTGNQPQHF.